This entry lists 29 T cell receptor beta chains sequenced from one sample in a study of monozygotic twins with inflammatory bowel disease (dated by TCRdb to the late 2010s). Preparation of the library involved 5' RACE. Sequencing instrument: Illumina HiSeq 2500. TCRdb reprocessed the reads; each CDR3 protein sequence makes one entry, and DNA is unavailable. The sample table gives roughly 300,000 distinct CDR3 sequences. The top ten clonotypes cover roughly 5.3% of the sample. Sequenced sample: blood. Every receptor here comes from a human donor with ulcerative colitis or Crohn's disease, or a healthy co-twin of an affected twin (not recorded which).

The rearrangement uses TRBV6-5 and TRBJ2-4; without DNA, the TCRdb call of TRBD1 cannot be checked. CDR3 length: 17 amino acids. CDR1 is MNHEY and CDR2 is SVGAGI in the germline V gene. The CDR3: CASSYSRTGVAKNIQYF.

This rearrangement joins TRBV5-1 to TRBJ1-3; TCRdb designates TRBD1, a call that cannot be tested without DNA. This CDR3 has 16 residues. Per germline, CDR1 SGHRS and CDR2 YFSETQ. CDR3 loop: CASSSQVFGAGNTIYF.

This rearrangement joins TRBV20-1 to TRBJ2-7; TCRdb's assignment of TRBD1 cannot be checked, as there is no DNA. From germline, CDR1 is DFQATT and CDR2 SNEGSKA (reference sequence). The CDR3 runs to 15 residues. The CDR3 reads CSATNAGDVADEQYF.

The chain has TRBV7-2 and TRBJ2-1. Germline loops: CDR1 SGHTA, CDR2 FQGNSA. The CDR3 spans 13 residues. CDR3 loop: CASSLGTINEQFF.

The chain couples TRBV5-1 to TRBJ2-3; TCRdb picks TRBD1, but there is no DNA to check that call. CDR3 size: 15 residues. Germline V lookup: CDR1 SGHRS, CDR2 YFSETQ. CDR3 region: CASSLGHGNISAQYF.

The rearrangement uses TRBV3-1 and TRBJ2-1; the TCRdb D gene call, TRBD2, has no DNA to confirm it. Germline V gene lookup returns CDR1 LGHDT and CDR2 YNNKEL (reference sequence). There are 18 residues in the CDR3. CDR3 sequence: CASSQALRTARSYNDQFF.

The V gene is TRBV12-3 or TRBV12-4, the J gene TRBJ1-1; absent DNA, TCRdb's TRBD1 call cannot be checked. There are 14 residues in the CDR3. CDR3 protein: CASRPGQENTEAFF.

This sequence joins TRBV28 and TRBJ2-1. The CDR3 is 14 amino acids. Germline CDR1 reads MDHEN; CDR2 reads SYDVKM. This CDR3 reads CASRRGSSYNEQFF.

This chain uses TRBV7-2 with TRBJ2-1. This CDR3 contains 13 residues. The germline CDR1 and CDR2 sequences are SGHTA and FQGNSA. The CDR3 reads CATRLAGVNEQFF.

The V call is TRBV5-1, the J call TRBJ1-3. The CDR3 is made up of 15 amino acids. Germline V gene sequence: CDR1 SGHRS, CDR2 YFSETQ. This CDR3 is CASSLPGAAGNTIYF.

The chain recombines TRBV6-2 or TRBV6-3 with TRBJ2-1; TCRdb's assignment of TRBD1 cannot be checked, as there is no DNA. The CDR3 is made up of 15 amino acids. Germline CDR1 and CDR2: MNHEY and SVGEGT. CDR3: CASILDSHRYNEQFF.

The genes are TRBV28 and TRBJ2-7; TCRdb's D call, TRBD1, is unchecked because there is no DNA. CDR3 length: 15 residues. The germline gives CDR1 MDHEN, CDR2 SYDVKM. Here the CDR3 reads CASRPQGYSSYEQYF.

The chain is built from TRBV18 and TRBJ1-4; TCRdb's D gene call, TRBD1, goes unchecked for lack of DNA. The CDR3 extends over 16 amino acids. Germline values: CDR1 KGHSH, CDR2 LQKENI. This CDR3 is CASSPLQTEHNEKLFF.

The CDR3: CASSPQWGQPQHF. This chain connects TRBV7-2 to TRBJ1-5. This CDR3 is 13 amino acids long. In germline, CDR1 is SGHTA, CDR2 FQGNSA.

The J gene is TRBJ1-4, the V gene TRBV4-3. In germline, CDR1 is LGHNA, CDR2 YSLEER. The CDR3 sequence is 15 residues long. CDR3: CASSQVPKPNEKLFF.

V gene TRBV7-2 combines with J gene TRBJ1-2. This CDR3 has 14 amino acids. The germline V gene has CDR1 SGHTA and CDR2 FQGNSA. CDR3 region: CASSLRQLNYGYTF.

This chain joins TRBV27 and TRBJ2-2. Germline V gene data show CDR1 as MNHEY and CDR2 as SMNVEV (reference sequence). This CDR3 spans 16 amino acids. The chain's CDR3 is CASSFPSRSNTGELFF.

This chain joins TRBV27 and TRBJ2-5. This CDR3 is 16 amino acids long. The germline CDR1 and CDR2 sequences are MNHEY and SMNVEV (reference sequence). The CDR3 reads CASSLLPAWRLETQYF.

The chain couples TRBV30 to TRBJ1-6. Germline-derived CDR1 and CDR2 are GTSNPN and SVGIG (reference sequence). The CDR3 has 17 residues. CDR3 residues: CAWRRGRGHSYNSPLHF.

The genes are TRBV25-1 and TRBJ1-1; TCRdb reports TRBD1, a call that lacks DNA to check it against. This CDR3 is 13 amino acids long. The V gene's germline CDR1 is MGHDK and CDR2 SYGVNS. The CDR3 here is CASNRDTNTEAFF.

The chain carries TRBV30 and TRBJ1-4; TCRdb reports TRBD1, a call that lacks DNA to check it against. The length of the CDR3 is 16 residues. The germline V gene encodes CDR1 GTSNPN and CDR2 SVGIG (reference sequence). The CDR3 here is CAWGATTGPPNEKLFF.

This chain uses TRBV3-1 with TRBJ1-1; TCRdb designates TRBD1, a call that cannot be tested without DNA. Germline V gene sequence: CDR1 LGHDT, CDR2 YNNKEL (reference sequence). The CDR3 totals 15 residues. The CDR3 loop reads CASSSGTGRRTEAFF.

V and J are TRBV5-1 and TRBJ1-5. Germline-derived CDR1 and CDR2 are SGHRS and YFSETQ. The CDR3 runs to 13 residues. CDR3 amino acids: CASRGGSNQPQHF. Based on the CDR3 plus reference TRBV5-1 and TRBJ1-5, the full variable domain is KAGVTQTPRYLIKTRGQQVTLSCSPISGHRSVSWYQQTPGQGLQFLFEYFSETQRNKGNFPGRFSGRQFSNSRSEMNVSTLELGDSALYLCASRGGSNQPQHFGDGTRLSIL.

The rearrangement uses TRBV10-2 and TRBJ2-1; TCRdb designates TRBD2, a call that cannot be tested without DNA. The CDR3 contains 13 residues. Germline assignment: CDR1 WSHSY and CDR2 SAAADI. CDR3 sequence: CATRLAGAFEQFF.

The J gene is TRBJ2-1, the V gene TRBV10-3; the D gene TCRdb calls, TRBD2, cannot be checked with no DNA. The CDR3 spans 19 residues. Germline V gene sequence: CDR1 ENHRY, CDR2 SYGVKD. CDR3 amino acids: CAISEAGLAGGNSVNEQFF.

The chain employs TRBV12-3 or TRBV12-4 and TRBJ2-5; the TRBD1 assignment by TCRdb is unverifiable without DNA. The CDR3 consists of 14 residues. CDR3 protein: CASSLGIPGETQYF.

The chain links TRBV5-6 to TRBJ1-1; TCRdb reports TRBD1, a call that lacks DNA to check it against. Germline CDR1 reads SGHDT; CDR2 reads YYEEEE. CDR3 length: 17 amino acids. The CDR3 reads CASSWGGLYGTNAEAFF. The full variable domain, with the rest looked up from reference TRBV5-6 and TRBJ1-1, is DAGVTQSPTHLIKTRGQQVTLRCSPKSGHDTVSWYQQALGQGPQFIFQYYEEEERQRGNFPDRFSGHQFPNYSSELNVNALLLGDSALYLCASSWGGLYGTNAEAFFGQGTRLTVV.

The V call is TRBV20-1, the J call TRBJ1-5; TCRdb proposes TRBD1, but this gene call is untestable without DNA. This CDR3 has 15 residues. Germline lookup yields CDR1 DFQATT and CDR2 SNEGSKA (reference sequence). CDR3 amino acids: CSAREDRVETQPQHF.

This chain links TRBV6-5 with TRBJ1-1; lacking DNA, the TRBD1 call made by TCRdb goes unchecked. Germline CDR1 is MNHEY and CDR2 is SVGAGI. The CDR3 runs 11 residues. Here the CDR3 reads CASSQTGAAFF.